This T cell receptor beta chain was sequenced for a study of cytomegalovirus exposure and HLA in healthy donors. For the study at large: Later, an analysis reported that the 95 to 150 validation repertoires had used the same platform as the approximately 600 first-cohort repertoires.

It was the approximately 110-subject validation cohort, separate from the approximately 700-subject first cohort, to which the donors belonged. Findings of the study overall: Cytomegalovirus association was assigned to about 150 TCR beta chains. Many donors carried some public TCRs, although rarity characterized most TCR sequences.

Sequenced by immunoSEQ multiplex PCR; TCRdb stores in-frame clones only, minus some. The data show a few hundred thousand clones, around 86% seen once. Regarding this clone: Its antigen is currently unknown.

The CDR3 is 13 residues long. The V gene's germline CDR1 is SGHTA and CDR2 FQGNSA. V was pared by 1 base and J by 4 bases, with 6 bases between. This clonotype was sampled from a woman aged 18-29 years in good health and CMV-seronegative. This sequence joins TRBV7-2 and TRBJ2-3, with D hard to call. The sequencing input was PBMCs. The CDR3 protein is CASSLVFADTQYF. DNA for the CDR3: TGTGCCAGCAGCTTAGTCTTCGCAGATACGCAGTATTTT.